These 2 T cell receptor beta chains originate from one sample sequenced in a study of blood T cells in healthy people across ages. Primers used in a second PCR of roughly 6 to 12 cycles were a sample-barcoded 5' primer and a J-beta primer mix. TCRdb passed the 5' RACE reads through MiXCR, listing each CDR3 protein once. This repertoire shows 750,000 to 1,000,000 distinct CDR3 sequences, about 27% found once; its top ten account for 9.5% to 13%. The data were also submitted as part of a second study, on T cells of mothers and their children.

Input material: blood. The receptor source for this set is a woman between 40 and 50 years old in good health.

The V and J genes are TRBV20-1 and TRBJ1-1, with D possibly matching TRBD1 (5 bases). The CDR3 consists of 16 residues. Germline CDR1 reads DFQATT; CDR2 reads SNEGSKA (reference sequence). V lost 2 bases to trimming and J lost 1 base, with 17 bases between them. CDR3 amino acids: CSARRIGAGTNTEAFF. The CDR3 region has the DNA TGCAGTGCTAGAAGGATTGGGGCAGGGACGAACACTGAAGCTTTCTTT.

V gene TRBV7-2 combines with J gene TRBJ2-5, with 7 nucleotides matching TRBD2. The CDR3 contains 14 residues. Germline trimming cut 3 bases from V and 11 bases from J; bases unmatched to any gene: 12. CDR1 and CDR2 from the germline V gene are SGHTA and FQGNSA. The CDR3 region has the DNA TGTGCCAGCAGCTTGGGAGGGGCCCCCCAGGAGCAGTACTTC. It encodes CASSLGGAPQEQYF.